The present entry profiles one T cell receptor (beta chain) with its context. Its specificity is unknown. The sample comes from a study of shared clonotypes between healthy human individuals. Study-wide context: Researchers drew samples from two women and three men aged 18 to 49. Study-level points and caveats: Some naive CD4 clonotypes, around 4.7%, turned up in common across four donors. Among non-shared clonotypes, generation probabilities were lower than among those shared by all four donors.

As defined, naive CD8 cells were CD45RO-negative and positively selected for CCR7, with terminally differentiated effector memory CD45RA+ cells excluded. Donors comprised healthy HIV-negative adults lacking recent acute infections or vaccinations. TCRdb's copy holds only in-frame clones and misses some; the assay was immunoSEQ multiplex PCR. The data hold about 2,100,000 clones, with under 95% observed a single time. With 6 bases removed from V and 3 bases from J, the gap between germline ends came to 21 bases. CDR3 length: 16 amino acids. In germline, CDR1 is MDHEN, CDR2 SYDVKM. Source material: naive CD8+ T cells from PBMCs. The clonotype comes from a man aged 18 to 30 in good health. Some clones in this sample may be carry-over from other donors' samples. The chain combines TRBV28 with TRBJ2-7; D is tentatively TRBD1 or TRBD2 (5 bases each). As DNA, the CDR3 is TGTGCCAGCAGCGAAAAGGGGCTAGCCCGTGACTACGAGCAGTACTTC. This translates into CASSEKGLARDYEQYF.